The T cell receptor (beta chain) under discussion was sequenced for a study of blood T cell repertoires in COVID-19. Study as a whole: Sites across the United States, Italy and Spain contributed samples from acute and convalescent COVID-19. In each case, the material was cDNA or gDNA derived from T cells, B-cell-depleted T cells, or PBMCs.

Germline V gene lookup returns CDR1 SQVTM and CDR2 ANQGSEA. V was trimmed by 2 bases and J by 1 base, leaving 6 bases between them. The CDR3 contains 13 residues. Original processing notes: Researchers report that nucleated cell counts were estimated from reference gene primer amplification. The table came from immunoSEQ multiplex PCR; TCRdb's copy has only in-frame clones and leaves some out. That table is the source of V, J and clone size, and D and trimming were worked out from the DNA. The sample includes 53,000 or so clones, roughly 80% of them seen just once. This clone was observed once. The chain couples TRBV29-1 to TRBJ1-3, with no clear D. Sequences were obtained from peripheral blood. The clonotype originates from a man in his 70s with active COVID-19. CDR3 nucleotide sequence: TGCAGCGTTGAACCGTCTTCTGGAAACACCATATATTTT. It translates to CSVEPSSGNTIYF.